This is a list of T cell receptor beta chains from one sample in a study of cytomegalovirus exposure and HLA in healthy donors. Profiled with immunoSEQ multiplex PCR; TCRdb holds only in-frame clones, not every one. The sample lists 90,000 to 110,000 clones; approximately 83% were seen once. Sequencing input: PBMCs. The receptors were gathered from a man between 18 and 29 years old in good health and CMV-seronegative. Each CDR3 is given with its conserved first and last residue. Each record gives: CDR3 protein, CDR3 DNA, clone size, V gene, J gene, D gene. The D gene is left open where the match is weak. Clone size is given for some rows only: seen once, a few or many times, or a class if the clone is expanded.

CDR3aa: CASSATGGNTEAFF
CDR3nt: TGCGCCAGCAGTGCGACAGGGGGGAACACTGAAGCTTTCTTT
abundance: -
v_gene: TRBV10-1
j_gene: TRBJ1-1
d_gene: TRBD1

CDR3aa: CASSDRAPYEQYF
CDR3nt: TGTGCCAGCAGTGACAGGGCACCTTACGAGCAGTACTTC
abundance: -
v_gene: TRBV6-5
j_gene: TRBJ2-7
d_gene: TRBD1

CDR3aa: CASSHSGYYEQYF
CDR3nt: TGTGCCAGCTCCCATAGCGGTTATTACGAGCAGTACTTC
abundance: -
v_gene: TRBV6-5
j_gene: TRBJ2-7
d_gene: -

CDR3aa: CASSLGSSYNEQFF
CDR3nt: TGTGCCAGCAGCCTGGGCTCCTCCTACAATGAGCAGTTCTTC
abundance: -
v_gene: TRBV2
j_gene: TRBJ2-1
d_gene: -

CDR3aa: CASSLGWAHRETQYF
CDR3nt: TGTGCCAGCAGCTTAGGCTGGGCCCATCGGGAGACCCAGTACTTC
abundance: -
v_gene: TRBV11-1
j_gene: TRBJ2-5
d_gene: -

CDR3aa: CAWSIPGLAGGPSNEQYF
CDR3nt: TGTGCCTGGAGTATCCCGGGACTAGCGGGAGGACCGTCTAACGAGCAGTACTTC
abundance: once
v_gene: TRBV30
j_gene: TRBJ2-7
d_gene: TRBD2

CDR3aa: CASSSVRPEAFF
CDR3nt: TGTGCCAGCAGCTCGGTCAGGCCTGAAGCTTTCTTT
abundance: -
v_gene: TRBV13
j_gene: TRBJ1-1
d_gene: -

CDR3aa: CASSADRDTHYEQYF
CDR3nt: TGTGCCAGTAGTGCTGACCGGGACACTCACTACGAGCAGTACTTC
abundance: -
v_gene: TRBV19
j_gene: TRBJ2-7
d_gene: -

CDR3aa: CASSVRTGSNEQFF
CDR3nt: TGCGCCAGCAGTGTAAGGACAGGGAGCAATGAGCAGTTCTTC
abundance: -
v_gene: TRBV10-1
j_gene: TRBJ2-1
d_gene: TRBD1

CDR3aa: CASSLAGLAADTQYF
CDR3nt: TGTGCCAGCAGCTTAGCTGGACTAGCTGCAGATACGCAGTATTTT
abundance: -
v_gene: TRBV11-1
j_gene: TRBJ2-3
d_gene: TRBD2

CDR3aa: CASSTIQGIRTEAFF
CDR3nt: TGTGCCAGCAGTACTATACAGGGGATTCGCACTGAAGCTTTCTTT
abundance: -
v_gene: TRBV27
j_gene: TRBJ1-1
d_gene: TRBD1

CDR3aa: CASSIGTHGNTIYF
CDR3nt: TGTGCCAGCAGCATCGGGACACACGGAAACACCATATATTTT
abundance: -
v_gene: TRBV11-3
j_gene: TRBJ1-3
d_gene: -

CDR3aa: CASSVSPTGYEQYF
CDR3nt: TGTGCCAGCAGTGTCTCTCCGACAGGCTACGAGCAGTACTTC
abundance: -
v_gene: TRBV6-4
j_gene: TRBJ2-7
d_gene: -

CDR3aa: CASSPYQETQYF
CDR3nt: TGTGCCAGCTCTCCGTACCAAGAGACCCAGTACTTC
abundance: -
v_gene: TRBV18
j_gene: TRBJ2-5
d_gene: -

CDR3aa: CASHQSGRTLNEQFF
CDR3nt: TGTGCCAGCCACCAGAGCGGGAGGACTCTTAATGAGCAGTTCTTC
abundance: -
v_gene: TRBV5-4
j_gene: TRBJ2-1
d_gene: TRBD2

CDR3aa: CASSTAGTNYGYTF
CDR3nt: TGTGCCAGCAGCACCGCCGGGACAAACTATGGCTACACCTTC
abundance: once
v_gene: TRBV7-9
j_gene: TRBJ1-2
d_gene: -

CDR3aa: CASSPSSGRFGELFF
CDR3nt: TGTGCCAGCAGCCCCAGTAGCGGGAGGTTCGGGGAGCTGTTTTTT
abundance: once
v_gene: TRBV11-3
j_gene: TRBJ2-2
d_gene: TRBD2

CDR3aa: CASSFLGEGEQFF
CDR3nt: TGTGCCAGCAGCTTCTTAGGGGAGGGTGAGCAGTTCTTC
abundance: few
v_gene: TRBV7-9
j_gene: TRBJ2-1
d_gene: TRBD2

CDR3aa: CASSLRTQGVAEAFF
CDR3nt: TGCGCCAGCAGCTTGCGAACACAGGGGGTTGCTGAAGCTTTCTTT
abundance: few
v_gene: TRBV5-1
j_gene: TRBJ1-1
d_gene: TRBD1

CDR3aa: CASRERSAYNEQFF
CDR3nt: TGTGCCAGCAGGGAGCGGTCCGCCTACAATGAGCAGTTCTTC
abundance: -
v_gene: TRBV6-5
j_gene: TRBJ2-1
d_gene: -

CDR3aa: CASSSTGTSGTNEQFF
CDR3nt: TGCGCCAGCAGCTCCACCGGGACTAGCGGGACCAATGAGCAGTTCTTC
abundance: -
v_gene: TRBV5-1
j_gene: TRBJ2-1
d_gene: TRBD2

CDR3aa: CASTLPRMSGEKLFF
CDR3nt: TGTGCCAGCACCTTGCCCCGGATGTCGGGGGAAAAACTGTTTTTT
abundance: -
v_gene: TRBV2
j_gene: TRBJ1-4
d_gene: -